Presented here are 2 T cell receptor beta chains from one specimen sequenced in a study of T cell responses to AZD1222 COVID-19 vaccine. Profiling relied on immunoSEQ multiplex PCR, and the TCRdb table lists in-frame clones only, not all of them. The sample has around 180,000 clones; roughly nine tenths are singletons. Sample: peripheral blood, taken on day 0 of AZD1222 vaccination. All receptors derive from an adult in good health.

The rearrangement links TRBV6-5 to TRBJ2-1; D tentatively fits TRBD1 or TRBD2 (6 bases each). The CDR3 is 14 residues long. CDR1 MNHEY and CDR2 SVGAGI come from the germline V gene. Between the trimmed V and J ends, which lost 11 bases and 0 bases, there was a span of 14 bases. The CDR3 loop reads CAAKEGGSYNEQFF. The CDR3 DNA sequence: TGTGCCGCAAAAGAGGGGGGCTCCTACAATGAGCAGTTCTTC.

This clone was counted once. This chain connects TRBV6-2 or TRBV6-3 to TRBJ1-5; 8 nucleotides align to TRBD1. The CDR3 runs 14 residues. Trimming at V came to 6 bases and at J to 5 bases, leaving 6 bases not matched to a gene. The germline gives CDR1 MNHEY, CDR2 SVGEGT. The CDR3 sequence: CASRPTGGDQPQHF. CDR3 nucleotides: TGTGCCAGCAGACCTACAGGGGGGGATCAGCCCCAGCATTTT.